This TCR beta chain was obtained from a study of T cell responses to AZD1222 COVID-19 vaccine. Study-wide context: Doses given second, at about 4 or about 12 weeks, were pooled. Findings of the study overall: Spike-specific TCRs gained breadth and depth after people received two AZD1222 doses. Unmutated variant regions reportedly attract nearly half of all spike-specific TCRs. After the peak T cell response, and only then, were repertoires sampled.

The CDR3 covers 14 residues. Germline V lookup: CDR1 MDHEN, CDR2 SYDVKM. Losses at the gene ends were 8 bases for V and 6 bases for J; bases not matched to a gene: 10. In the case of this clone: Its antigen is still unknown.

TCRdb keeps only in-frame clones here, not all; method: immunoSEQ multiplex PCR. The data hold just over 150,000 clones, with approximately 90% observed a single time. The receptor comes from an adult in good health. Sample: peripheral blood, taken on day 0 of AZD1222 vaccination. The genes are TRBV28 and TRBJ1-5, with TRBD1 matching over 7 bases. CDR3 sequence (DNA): TGTGCCAGCCATAGACAGGGTGTGGGTCAGCCCCAGCATTTT. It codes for CASHRQGVGQPQHF.